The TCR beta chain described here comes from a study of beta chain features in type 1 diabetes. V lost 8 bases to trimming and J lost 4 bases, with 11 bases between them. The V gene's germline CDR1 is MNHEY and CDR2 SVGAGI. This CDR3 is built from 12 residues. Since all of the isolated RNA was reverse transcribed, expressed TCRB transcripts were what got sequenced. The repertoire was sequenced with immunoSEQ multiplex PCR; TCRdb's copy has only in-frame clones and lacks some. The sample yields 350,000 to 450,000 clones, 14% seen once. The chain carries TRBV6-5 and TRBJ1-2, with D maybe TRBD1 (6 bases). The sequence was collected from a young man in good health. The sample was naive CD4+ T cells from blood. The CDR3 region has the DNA TGTGCCAGCTTCCGACAGGTCTATGGCTACACCTTC. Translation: CASFRQVYGYTF.